This TCR beta chain was recorded in a study of T cells in Graves' hyperthyroidism and ophthalmopathy. Study findings and constraints: In the blood, most expanded thyroid clonotypes above 0.001 appeared as well.

Amplification of TCR beta CDR3 regions was performed using RNA transcripts as template. In the first-round RT-PCR of the TCR CDR3, the HTBI primer set was used. In TCRdb, the multiplex PCR reads were re-called with MiXCR into one record per CDR3 protein. Among a few hundred thousand distinct CDR3 sequences listed, roughly 14% were seen once. This clonotype was recorded a few times. What it recognizes is unknown. This CDR3 comprises 15 residues. Deletions cut 3 bases from V and 3 bases from J, with 13 bases between. Germline CDR1 SGHDT, CDR2 YYEEEE. The chain recombines TRBV5-6 with TRBJ1-5, with D uncertain. Source material: blood. The origin of this receptor is a woman in her 30s with Graves' hyperthyroidism. The CDR3 DNA reads TGTGCCAGCAGCTCACTTTCCGGAGACAATCAGCCCCAGCATTTT. It specifies CASSSLSGDNQPQHF.